These T cell receptor beta chains were read from a single sample in a study of T cell repertoires in cytomegalovirus infection. No antigens are known for them. From the reads, TCRdb called clonotypes with MiXCR, one entry per CDR3 protein. The table lists some 920,000 distinct CDR3 sequences, approximately 33% of them singletons. The material sequenced was cultured CD8+ T cells from PBMCs, taken from culture after CMV antigen stimulation. The receptor source for this set is a human donor in good health (CMV status not recorded). Some clones in this sample may be carry-over from other donors' samples. Each CDR3 is given with its conserved first and last residue. D genes are given only for firm matches. Some rows mark clone size as missing; the rest say once, few, many or name a class of expanded clone.

V gene	clone size	J gene	D gene	CDR3 protein	CDR3 DNA
TRBV4-1	few	TRBJ2-1	TRBD2	CASSQGTSGAPWNEQFF	TGCGCCAGCAGCCAAGGGACTAGCGGGGCTCCCTGGAATGAGCAGTTCTTC
TRBV19	.	TRBJ2-7	TRBD1	CASSTGTGGIYEQYF	TGTGCCAGTAGTACGGGGACAGGGGGGATCTACGAGCAGTACTTC
TRBV7-6	many	TRBJ1-3	.	CASSPGGHGNTIYF	TGTGCCAGCAGCCCTGGGGGGCATGGAAACACCATATATTTT
TRBV19	few	TRBJ1-1	.	CASSKRGGNTEAFF	TGTGCCAGTAGCAAAAGGGGGGGGAACACTGAAGCTTTCTTT
TRBV7-9	.	TRBJ2-2	.	CASSFWAGDKSGELFF	TGTGCCAGCAGCTTTTGGGCAGGGGATAAGTCCGGGGAGCTGTTTTTT
TRBV19	.	TRBJ2-7	TRBD1	CASSILDRGEGDEQYF	TGTGCCAGTAGTATATTGGACAGGGGAGAGGGTGACGAGCAGTACTTC
TRBV7-3	.	TRBJ1-2	.	CASSSPVWLPLYGYTF	TGTGCCAGCAGCTCCCCGGTATGGCTACCTTTGTACGGCTACACCTTC
TRBV20-1	few	TRBJ2-5	.	CSAKGLLWLGAQETQYF	TGCAGTGCTAAGGGACTACTATGGTTGGGGGCCCAAGAGACCCAGTACTTC
TRBV7-4	.	TRBJ2-1	TRBD1	CTSSNIEGQGNEQFF	TGTACCAGCAGCAACATAGAGGGACAGGGGAATGAGCAGTTCTTC
TRBV4-1	.	TRBJ1-1	.	CASSQADRNTEAFF	TGCGCCAGCAGCCAGGCCGACAGGAACACTGAAGCTTTCTTT
TRBV19	few	TRBJ2-1	.	CASSIRVDEQFF	TGTGCCAGTAGTATAAGGGTTGATGAGCAGTTCTTC
TRBV7-8	many	TRBJ2-7	.	CASSISGGNPTYEQYF	TGTGCCAGCAGCATCAGTGGGGGCAATCCGACCTACGAGCAGTACTTC
TRBV18	many	TRBJ2-7	.	CASSPLYEQYF	TGTGCCAGCTCACCCCTCTACGAGCAGTACTTC